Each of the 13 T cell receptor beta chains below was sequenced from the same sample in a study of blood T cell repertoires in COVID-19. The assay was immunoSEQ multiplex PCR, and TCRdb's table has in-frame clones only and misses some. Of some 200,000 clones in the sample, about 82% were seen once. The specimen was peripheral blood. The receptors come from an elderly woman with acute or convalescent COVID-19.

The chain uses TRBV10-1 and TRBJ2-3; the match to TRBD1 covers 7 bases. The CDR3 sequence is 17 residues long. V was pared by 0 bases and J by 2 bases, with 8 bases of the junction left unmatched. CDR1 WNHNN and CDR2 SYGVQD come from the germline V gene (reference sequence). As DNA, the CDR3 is TGCGCCAGCAGTGAGTCTCTCGCAGGGGGAAACACAGATACGCAGTATTTT. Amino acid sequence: CASSESLAGGNTDTQYF.

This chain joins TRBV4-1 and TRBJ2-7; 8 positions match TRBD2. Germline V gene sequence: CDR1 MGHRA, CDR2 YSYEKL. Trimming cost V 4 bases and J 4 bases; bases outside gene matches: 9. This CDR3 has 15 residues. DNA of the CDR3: TGCGCCAGCAGCCCTTCAGAGCGGGAGAGTTACGAGCAGTACTTC. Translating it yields CASSPSERESYEQYF.

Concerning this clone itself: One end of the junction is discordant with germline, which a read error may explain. As DNA, the CDR3 is TGTGCTAGCAGCTTGGGACTAGCGGGCACAGATACGCAGTATTTT. Protein sequence: CASSLGLAGTDTQYF. The chain carries TRBV7-7 and TRBJ2-3; 11 nucleotides line up with TRBD2. Looked up from germline, CDR1 is SSHAT and CDR2 is FNYEAQ (reference sequence). The CDR3 is 15 residues long.

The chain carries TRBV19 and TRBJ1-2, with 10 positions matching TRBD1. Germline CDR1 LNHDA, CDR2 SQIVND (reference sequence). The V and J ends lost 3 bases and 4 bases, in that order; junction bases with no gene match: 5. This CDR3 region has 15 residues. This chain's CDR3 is CASSIRGQGSYGYTF. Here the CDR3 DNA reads TGTGCCAGTAGTATTCGGGGACAGGGGAGCTATGGCTACACCTTC.

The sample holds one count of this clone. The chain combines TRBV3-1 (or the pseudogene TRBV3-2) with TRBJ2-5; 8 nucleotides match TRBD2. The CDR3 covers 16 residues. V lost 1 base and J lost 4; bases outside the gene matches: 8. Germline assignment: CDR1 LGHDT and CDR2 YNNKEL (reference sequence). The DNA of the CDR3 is TGTGCCAGCAGCCAAGGAGGAGCGGGGGTAGGAGAGACCCAGTACTTC. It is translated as CASSQGGAGVGETQYF.

CDR3 in DNA: TGTGCCAGCAGCCCCAGAGACTACTCCTACGAGCAGTACTTC. As protein: CASSPRDYSYEQYF. The chain uses TRBV9 and TRBJ2-7, with a possible D match to TRBD2 (5 bases). Trimming stripped 4 bases from V and 0 bases from J, with 11 bases between. The CDR3 totals 14 residues. Germline V gene sequence: CDR1 SGDLS, CDR2 YYNGEE.

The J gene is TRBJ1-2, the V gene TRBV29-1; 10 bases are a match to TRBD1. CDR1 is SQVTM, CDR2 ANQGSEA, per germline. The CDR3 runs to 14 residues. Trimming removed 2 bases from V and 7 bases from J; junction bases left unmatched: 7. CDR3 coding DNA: TGCAGCGTTGAAAAGGACAGGGGGAGAATTGGCTACACCTTC. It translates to CSVEKDRGRIGYTF.

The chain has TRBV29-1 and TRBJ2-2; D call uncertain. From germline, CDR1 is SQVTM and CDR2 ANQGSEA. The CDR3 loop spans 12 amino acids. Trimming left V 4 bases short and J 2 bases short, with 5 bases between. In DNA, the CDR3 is TGCAGCGTTGGGCCAAACACCGGGGAGCTGTTTTTT. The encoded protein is CSVGPNTGELFF.

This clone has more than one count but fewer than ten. CDR3 in amino acids: CASSIDSGRALGEQFF. The DNA for the CDR3 is TGCGCCAGCAGCATAGATAGCGGGAGGGCCCTCGGTGAGCAGTTCTTC. The chain joins TRBV5-1 to TRBJ2-1, with 11 bases identical to TRBD2. Germline CDR1 SGHRS, CDR2 YFSETQ. V lost 4 bases and J lost 9; bases outside the gene matches: 12. This CDR3 has 16 residues.

The CDR3 loop reads CARATGSEKLFF. CDR3 nucleotides: TGTGCCAGAGCAACAGGGAGTGAAAAACTGTTTTTT. The V gene is TRBV19, the J gene TRBJ1-4, with D possibly being TRBD1 (6 bases). CDR1 LNHDA and CDR2 SQIVND come from the germline V gene (reference sequence). The CDR3 runs 12 residues. The V end lost 9 bases, the J end lost 7 bases, and 12 bases lay between the germline ends.

The CDR3 reads CASSLGVGEDEQYF. The CDR3 region has the DNA TGTGCCAGCAGCTTAGGGGTGGGTGAGGACGAGCAGTACTTC. The genes are TRBV13 and TRBJ2-7; no reliable D call. The CDR3 totals 14 residues. V was clipped by 0 bases and J by 5 bases, with 11 bases between them. CDR1 is PRHDT and CDR2 is FYEKMQ in the germline V gene (reference sequence).

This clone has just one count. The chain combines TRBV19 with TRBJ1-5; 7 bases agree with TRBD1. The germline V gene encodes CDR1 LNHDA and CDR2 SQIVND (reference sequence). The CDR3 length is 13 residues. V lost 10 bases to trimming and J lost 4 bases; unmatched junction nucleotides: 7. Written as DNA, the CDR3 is TGTGCCATTTCACAGGGGTGGAATCAGCCCCAGCATTTT. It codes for CAISQGWNQPQHF.

CDR3 sequence reads: CASSLELATEQYF. CDR3 nucleotides: TGCGCCAGCAGCCTTGAACTAGCGACCGAGCAGTACTTC. The chain links TRBV5-1 to TRBJ2-7, with 7 bases fitting TRBD2. The CDR3 length is 13 residues. V was pared by 4 bases and J by 6 bases, with 7 bases of the junction left unmatched. Germline CDR1 reads SGHRS; CDR2 reads YFSETQ.